Described below is a single T cell receptor beta chain sequence and its context. The record originates from a study of OX40 agonist ivuxolimab in advanced cancers. The overall study: With ivuxolimab, an agonistic anti-OX40 (CD134) antibody, patients were treated. Antecedent anti-PD-1, anti-PD-L1 or anti-CTLA-4 therapy was permissible, with over 35% having received some.

Clones were sequenced by immunoSEQ multiplex PCR, and TCRdb holds only the in-frame ones, with some missing. The sample carries some 38,000 clones, 85% to 90% recorded once. This material consisted of CD4+ or CD8+ T cells sorted from blood, taken in a trial of the OX40 agonist ivuxolimab. The receptor comes from an adult with an advanced solid tumor such as melanoma, head and neck, liver or kidney cancer.

The CDR3 loop reads CASSDSKAQGVYEQYF. The CDR3 nucleotides are TGTGCCAGCAGTGACTCGAAGGCTCAGGGGGTCTACGAGCAGTACTTC. The chain uses TRBV6-4 and TRBJ2-7, with TRBD1 matching 7 bases. The germline V gene encodes CDR1 MRHNA and CDR2 SNTAGT. The ends lost 0 bases at V and 3 bases at J; junction bases unmatched: 8. This CDR3 spans 16 amino acids.